The source of this TCR beta chain is a study of blood T cell repertoires in COVID-19. Study overall: Collection of acute and convalescent COVID-19 samples took place in the United States, Italy and Spain. Sources were T cells, B-cell-depleted T cells, or PBMCs; the material itself was cDNA or gDNA.

The data were produced by immunoSEQ multiplex PCR, yet TCRdb's version contains in-frame clones alone and is incomplete. The table includes 90,000 to 120,000 clones, 80% to 90% detected once. This CDR3 spans 14 amino acids. V gave up 6 bases and J gave up 6 bases; unmatched junction bases: 4. Germline-derived CDR1 and CDR2 are WSHSY and SAAADI. The sample was peripheral blood. This chain connects TRBV10-2 to TRBJ1-4; TRBD1 agrees at 10 bases. The TCR originated in a man aged 35 to 55 with active or convalescent COVID-19. Here the CDR3 DNA reads TGCGCCAGCAGGGACGGACAGGGGGATGAAAAACTGTTTTTT. Its protein is CASRDGQGDEKLFF.